This entry lists 22 T cell receptor beta chains sequenced from one sample in a study of cytomegalovirus exposure and HLA in healthy donors. Use of 60 Vbeta and 13 Jbeta primers characterized the PCR. TCRdb's table, derived via immunoSEQ multiplex PCR, lists solely in-frame clones and lacks some. The clone table shows around 130,000 clones, with the ten largest holding around 1.5%. The specimen was PBMCs. Receptors originate from a woman between 40 and 50 years old in good health and CMV-seronegative.

The gene calls are TRBV18 and TRBJ1-6, with D unresolved. Germline CDR1 KGHSH, CDR2 LQKENI. The V gene lost 6 bases and the J gene lost 7 bases, with 16 bases spanning the gap. The CDR3 totals 15 residues. The CDR3 region has the DNA TGTGCCAGCTCCCTCCTTTCCTGGGCGAATTCACCCCTCCACTTT. Its translation is CASSLLSWANSPLHF.

The chain combines TRBV28 with TRBJ1-5; 8 bases match TRBD1. CDR3 length: 15 residues. J gave up 3 bases and V 6 bases, and 7 bases lay outside the gene matches. Germline V gives CDR1 MDHEN, CDR2 SYDVKM. The CDR3 loop is CASSPGQAYNQPQHF. CDR3 sequence (DNA): TGTGCCAGCAGCCCGGGACAGGCGTACAATCAGCCCCAGCATTTT.

This sequence joins TRBV6-1 and TRBJ1-5, with D perhaps TRBD1 (6 bases). Trimming took off 3 bases at V and 5 bases at J, with 11 bases between the two ends. The CDR3 is made up of 14 amino acids. The V gene's germline CDR1 is MNHNS and CDR2 SASEGT. The DNA of the CDR3 is TGTGCCAGCAGTGATACAGGGACCTATCAGCCCCAGCATTTT. Protein: CASSDTGTYQPQHF.

This chain uses TRBV6-5 with TRBJ1-1, with D unclear. From germline, CDR1 is MNHEY and CDR2 SVGAGI. This CDR3 has 16 residues. Trimming pared 0 bases from V and 0 bases from J, leaving 11 bases between. The CDR3 region has the DNA TGTGCCAGCAGTTACTCAGGGAGACACTTGAACACTGAAGCTTTCTTT. Protein sequence: CASSYSGRHLNTEAFF.

The chain has TRBV10-3 and TRBJ2-7, with 8 bases fitting TRBD2. Per germline, CDR1 ENHRY and CDR2 SYGVKD. CDR3 length equals 14 residues. The trim removed 4 bases at V and 2 bases at J, leaving 4 bases unmatched. The CDR3: CAISGGGSPYEQYV. CDR3 sequence (DNA): TGTGCCATCAGTGGCGGGGGGTCCCCCTACGAGCAGTACGTC.

CDR3 DNA sequence: TGTGCCAGCGGAAGGACAGAAAACTATGGCTACACCTTC. Translation: CASGRTENYGYTF. This chain uses TRBV6-5 with TRBJ1-2, with D tentatively TRBD1 (6 bases). CDR1 and CDR2 (germline): MNHEY, SVGAGI. The V end was cut by 8 bases, the J end by 2 bases, with 12 bases between. The CDR3 consists of 13 residues.

The chain is built from TRBV2 and TRBJ1-5; 9 bases match TRBD1. Germline V gene data show CDR1 as SNHLY and CDR2 as FYNNEI. J lost 6 bases, V lost 6 bases, and 9 bases had no gene match. CDR3 length: 15 residues. CDR3 coding DNA: TGTGCCAGCAGGATACAGGGGGCGCTTTCTCAGCCCCAGCATTTT. Amino acid sequence: CASRIQGALSQPQHF.

The rearrangement uses TRBV19 and TRBJ2-3; 8 bases fit TRBD2. This CDR3 has 19 residues. Germline values: CDR1 LNHDA, CDR2 SQIVND (reference sequence). V gave up 11 bases and J gave up 2 bases; unmatched junction bases: 24. The CDR3 loop reads CAGGRVAGGRPPNTDTQYF. CDR3 DNA sequence: TGTGCCGGCGGACGGGTGGCGGGGGGTCGTCCCCCCAACACAGATACGCAGTATTTT.

The V gene is TRBV18, the J gene TRBJ1-2, with a possible D match to TRBD1 (5 bases). V shed 2 bases and J shed 2 bases, with 9 bases lying between them. Germline loops: CDR1 KGHSH, CDR2 LQKENI. The CDR3 is 14 residues long. CDR3 bases: TGTGCCAGCTCACCAGGGGCGAACAACTATGGCTACACCTTC. Its translation is CASSPGANNYGYTF. Full variable domain (missing parts from reference TRBV18 and TRBJ1-2): NAGVMQNPRHLVRRRGQEARLRCSPMKGHSHVYWYRQLPEEGLKFMVYLQKENIIDESGMPKERFSAEFPKEGPSILRIQQVVRGDSAAYFCASSPGANNYGYTFGSGTRLTVV.

This chain uses TRBV5-4 with TRBJ2-2; 11 nucleotides match TRBD2. CDR1 SGHNT and CDR2 YYREEE come from the germline V gene (reference sequence). The CDR3 sequence is 17 residues long. V shed 3 bases, J shed 0 bases, and the junction held 4 bases outside the gene matches. The CDR3 region has the DNA TGTGCCAGCAGCTCGGGACTAGCGGAGACGAACACCGGGGAGCTGTTTTTT. The encoded protein is CASSSGLAETNTGELFF.

The chain employs TRBV19 and TRBJ1-1; a possible D gene is TRBD1 (6 bases). The germline V gene encodes CDR1 LNHDA and CDR2 SQIVND (reference sequence). The CDR3 contains 15 residues. V lost 5 bases, J lost 4 bases, and 17 bases lay in between. In DNA form, the CDR3 reads TGTGCCAGTAGTGCACAGGGAGTTGGTTCCACTGAAGCTTTCTTT. It is translated as CASSAQGVGSTEAFF.

The chain combines TRBV4-2 with TRBJ1-2; D not resolved. This CDR3 is 16 amino acids long. The V gene lost 4 bases and the J gene lost 0 bases, with 15 bases spanning the gap. Germline CDR1 is LGHNA and CDR2 is YNFKEQ. The CDR3 reads CASSPSRHRTNYGYTF. CDR3 DNA sequence: TGTGCCAGCAGCCCCTCCCGACATCGTACTAACTATGGCTACACCTTC.

The V gene is TRBV5-1, the J gene TRBJ2-2; TRBD2 agrees at 13 bases. Germline-derived CDR1 and CDR2 are SGHRS and YFSETQ. V trimming: 2 bases; J trimming: 0 bases; junction bases outside the gene matches: 4. The CDR3 consists of 18 residues. DNA for the CDR3: TGCGCCAGCAGCTTAGCCGGGACTAGCGGGGCGAACACCGGGGAGCTGTTTTTT. Its translation: CASSLAGTSGANTGELFF.

This chain links TRBV19 with TRBJ1-4; no definite D call. Germline CDR1 and CDR2: LNHDA and SQIVND (reference sequence). V was trimmed by 8 bases and J by 8 bases, leaving 9 bases between them. CDR3 length: 11 residues. CDR3 coding DNA: TGTGCCAGTGGCAAATTAGAAAAACTGTTTTTT. This codes for CASGKLEKLFF.

The CDR3 protein is CASSLDYSTDTQYF. CDR3 bases: TGTGCCAGCAGCTTAGACTACAGCACAGATACGCAGTATTTT. The chain combines TRBV7-3 with TRBJ2-3; perhaps TRBD2 as D (5 bases). The germline gives CDR1 SGHTA, CDR2 FQGTGA. The CDR3 totals 14 residues. Trimming pared 2 bases from V and 0 bases from J, leaving 6 bases between.

The chain carries TRBV2 and TRBJ1-2, with 9 bases lining up with TRBD1. The ends lost 2 bases at V and 12 bases at J; junction bases unmatched: 4. Germline values: CDR1 SNHLY, CDR2 FYNNEI. The CDR3 has 12 residues. This CDR3 is CASSETGTGHTF. CDR3 nucleotide sequence: TGTGCCAGCAGTGAAACCGGGACAGGGCACACCTTC. Full variable domain (rest looked up from reference TRBV2 and TRBJ1-2): EPEVTQTPSHQVTQMGQEVILRCVPISNHLYFYWYRQILGQKVEFLVSFYNNEISEKSEIFDDQFSVERPDGSNFTLKIRSTKLEDSAMYFCASSETGTGHTFGSGTRLTVV.

V usage is TRBV14 and J usage is TRBJ2-2, with 10 nucleotides matching TRBD2. Unmatched junction bases numbered 13, after V lost 6 bases and J lost 3 bases. The CDR3 covers 18 residues. The germline V gene encodes CDR1 SGHDN and CDR2 FVKESK. This chain's CDR3 is CASRPKRGGRLDTGELFF. The CDR3 DNA reads TGTGCCAGCAGGCCTAAGCGGGGGGGCCGTTTGGACACCGGGGAGCTGTTTTTT.

V gene TRBV5-1 combines with J gene TRBJ1-2; D may be TRBD1 (6 bases). V shed 4 bases and J shed 0 bases, with 10 bases lying between them. Germline loops: CDR1 SGHRS, CDR2 YFSETQ. The CDR3 consists of 14 residues. The CDR3 reads CASSTTGTNYGYTF. The CDR3 DNA sequence: TGCGCCAGCAGCACGACAGGTACTAACTATGGCTACACCTTC.

The CDR3 DNA is TGTGCCAGCAGCCGGACTAGCGGGGGGGCAGTTATTAGGGAGACCCAGTACTTC. Its protein is CASSRTSGGAVIRETQYF. V and J are TRBV7-2 and TRBJ2-5; 15 bases match TRBD2. Per germline, CDR1 SGHTA and CDR2 FQGNSA. V lost 5 bases, J lost 5 bases, and 12 bases stayed unmatched. The CDR3 contains 18 residues.

CDR3 DNA: TGTGCCAGCAGTCCCCCCAGCTCCTATAATTCACCCCTCCACTTT. Its protein is CASSPPSSYNSPLHF. The chain uses TRBV27 and TRBJ1-6; the D is unclear. Germline CDR1 is MNHEY and CDR2 is SMNVEV (reference sequence). V was clipped by 5 bases and J by 0 bases, with 8 bases between them. The CDR3 runs 15 residues.

The chain joins TRBV12-5 to TRBJ2-1, with 7 bases matching TRBD1. The junction had 9 bases not matched to a gene; V was cut back by 6 bases and J by 4 bases. Germline CDR1 is LGHNT and CDR2 is FRNRAP. The CDR3 totals 15 residues. This chain's CDR3 is CASGLNRGSYNEQFF. As DNA, the CDR3 is TGTGCTAGTGGCCTCAACAGGGGCTCATACAATGAGCAGTTCTTC.

The genes are TRBV2 and TRBJ2-7, with TRBD2 as a possible D gene (6 bases). Germline assignment: CDR1 SNHLY and CDR2 FYNNEI. The CDR3 covers 12 residues. V dropped 1 base and J dropped 5 bases, with 6 bases sitting between them. CDR3 loop: CASSEGGDEQYF. CDR3 DNA: TGTGCCAGCAGTGAAGGGGGGGACGAGCAGTACTTC. Full variable domain (outside the CDR3, taken from reference TRBV2 and TRBJ2-7): EPEVTQTPSHQVTQMGQEVILRCVPISNHLYFYWYRQILGQKVEFLVSFYNNEISEKSEIFDDQFSVERPDGSNFTLKIRSTKLEDSAMYFCASSEGGDEQYFGPGTRLTVT.